The 28 T cell receptor beta chains listed next were all sequenced from one sample in a study of beta chain features in type 1 diabetes. Findings of the study overall: TCRB CDR3 length was moderately but significantly reduced in all four CD4+ subsets of Type 1 diabetes patients.

These receptors have no known antigen. Reverse transcription of all isolated RNA meant that expressed TCRB transcripts were sequenced. The repertoire was sequenced with immunoSEQ multiplex PCR; TCRdb's copy has only in-frame clones and lacks some. The table records about 29,000 clones, approximately 51% of them present only once. The sample comprised Tregs from blood. Source of these receptors: a woman aged 18-29 years with type 1 diabetes.

The rearrangement uses TRBV7-2 and TRBJ1-2; perhaps TRBD1 as D (6 bases). The germline V gene has CDR1 SGHTA and CDR2 FQGNSA. V lost 1 base, J lost 4 bases, and 10 bases lay in between. CDR3 length: 14 amino acids. The CDR3 nucleotides read TGTGCCAGCAGCTTAGGCAGGGGACCCTATGGCTACACCTTC. It codes for CASSLGRGPYGYTF.

The rearrangement links TRBV19 to TRBJ1-1; D might be TRBD1 (6 bases). Germline V gives CDR1 LNHDA, CDR2 SQIVND (reference sequence). The CDR3 loop spans 16 amino acids. V was trimmed by 6 bases and J by 0 bases, leaving 17 bases between them. The CDR3 here is CASSATGTLMNTEAFF. CDR3 sequence (DNA): TGTGCCAGTAGCGCAACCGGGACACTCATGAACACTGAAGCTTTCTTT.

The genes are TRBV27 and TRBJ1-2, with a tentative D call TRBD1 (6 bases). Germline V lookup: CDR1 MNHEY, CDR2 SMNVEV (reference sequence). The ends were cut back, 7 bases at V and 7 bases at J, with 19 bases in the middle. The CDR3 has 14 residues. CDR3 protein: CASTPITGSGGYTF. The DNA for the CDR3 is TGTGCCAGCACCCCGATAACAGGGTCCGGTGGCTACACCTTC.

The chain links TRBV5-4 to TRBJ2-5; possible D gene TRBD2, 6 bases. Germline CDR1 and CDR2: SGHNT and YYREEE (reference sequence). The V gene lost 0 bases and the J gene lost 0 bases, with 12 bases spanning the gap. The CDR3 has 16 amino acids. The CDR3 DNA reads TGTGCCAGCAGCTTGGTGGGGGGACCAGACCAAGAGACCCAGTACTTC. Translating it yields CASSLVGGPDQETQYF.

This clone was observed a few times. In DNA form, the CDR3 reads TGTGCCAGCACCCTAGGTCGGGAATCCGGCTACACCTTC. This translates into CASTLGRESGYTF. The chain carries TRBV28 and TRBJ1-2, with D unclear. Trimming removed 7 bases at V and 8 bases at J, with 17 bases between. Per germline, CDR1 MDHEN and CDR2 SYDVKM. This CDR3 has 13 residues.

This chain links TRBV25-1 with TRBJ2-7; unclear D gene. Deletions cut 3 bases from V and 6 bases from J, with 3 bases between. The germline CDR1 and CDR2 sequences are MGHDK and SYGVNS. This CDR3 has 10 amino acids. The CDR3 nucleotides read TGTGCCAGCAGTGAGGGCGAGCAGTACGTC. It codes for CASSEGEQYV.

This chain links TRBV7-9 with TRBJ1-1, with D perhaps matching TRBD1 (5 bases). The CDR3 loop spans 14 amino acids. Germline CDR1 and CDR2: SEHNR and FQNEAQ (reference sequence). Trimming stripped 3 bases from V and 1 base from J, with 9 bases between. CDR3 coding DNA: TGTGCCAGCAGCTTCCCGGGGGGGAACACTGAAGCTTTCTTT. This codes for CASSFPGGNTEAFF.

The gene calls are TRBV9 and TRBJ2-5; TRBD2 might be the D (5 bases). The germline V gene encodes CDR1 SGDLS and CDR2 YYNGEE. The length of the CDR3 is 15 residues. Trimming stripped 4 bases from V and 2 bases from J, with 15 bases between. CDR3 in amino acids: CASSPGLLTQETQYF. CDR3 DNA sequence: TGTGCCAGCAGCCCAGGACTCCTCACACAAGAGACCCAGTACTTC.

The chain employs TRBV5-6 and TRBJ1-2; 9 bases align to TRBD1. Germline values: CDR1 SGHDT, CDR2 YYEEEE. CDR3 length: 16 residues. Germline trimming cut 0 bases from V and 7 bases from J; bases unmatched to any gene: 10. In DNA, the CDR3 is TGTGCCAGCAGCTTGGCATCAGGACAGGGGAATCGTGGCTACACCTTC. It encodes CASSLASGQGNRGYTF.

This clone showed up just a few times. The rearrangement uses TRBV11-2 and TRBJ2-7; 13 bases are a match to TRBD2. Per the germline V gene, CDR1 is SGHAT and CDR2 is FQNNGV. Germline trimming cut 4 bases from V and 4 bases from J; bases unmatched to any gene: 13. The length of the CDR3 is 18 residues. DNA for the CDR3: TGTGCCAGCAGCTCACCCCCCCGGACTAGCGGGAGACCTTACGAGCAGTACGTC. It yields the protein CASSSPPRTSGRPYEQYV.

This clone was counted a single time. The rearrangement uses TRBV27 and TRBJ2-5, with 12 nucleotides matching TRBD1. Germline trimming cut 10 bases from V and 5 bases from J; bases unmatched to any gene: 14. Per the germline V gene, CDR1 is MNHEY and CDR2 is SMNVEV (reference sequence). CDR3 length: 16 amino acids. Written as DNA, the CDR3 is TGTGCCACCAAACTCCCGGGACAGGGGGCCGGGGAGACCCAGTACTTC. As protein: CATKLPGQGAGETQYF.

The genes are TRBV5-1 and TRBJ2-3; TRBD2 matches at 7 bases. Germline V CDR1 and CDR2: SGHRS, YFSETQ. J gave up 4 bases and V 4 bases, and 12 bases lay outside the gene matches. CDR3 length equals 16 residues. The CDR3 DNA is TGCGCCAGCAGCCCCTCTGGGGGGGGAGTGGCAGATACGCAGTATTTT. Amino acids: CASSPSGGGVADTQYF.

Only one count was recorded for this clone. This rearrangement joins TRBV7-8 to TRBJ2-5, with 11 bases fitting TRBD2. The V gene's germline CDR1 is SGHVS and CDR2 FQNEAQ. Losses at the gene ends were 5 bases for V and 5 bases for J; bases not matched to a gene: 16. CDR3 length equals 18 residues. The CDR3 DNA follows: TGTGCCAGCAGCCCCGTTTGGGGCCTAGCGGGAGGCGGGGAGACCCAGTACTTC. Translated, it gives CASSPVWGLAGGGETQYF.

The gene calls are TRBV5-6 and TRBJ2-1, with D tentatively TRBD1 (5 bases). Trimming stripped 4 bases from V and 5 bases from J, with 16 bases between. Looked up from germline, CDR1 is SGHDT and CDR2 is YYEEEE. CDR3 length: 15 residues. CDR3 DNA sequence: TGTGCCAGCAGCCGTCAGGGAATTAATAACAATGAGCAGTTCTTC. It encodes CASSRQGINNNEQFF.

This clone was counted a few times. This chain links TRBV5-6 with TRBJ2-1; 11 bases map to TRBD1. The V gene end was trimmed by 4 bases and the J gene end by 6 bases; junction bases not matched to a gene: 15. The CDR3 sequence is 18 residues long. CDR1 is SGHDT, CDR2 YYEEEE, per germline. The DNA for the CDR3 is TGTGCCAGCAGCCCACGGGACAGGGGGACTCCATGGGGCAATGAGCAGTTCTTC. It specifies CASSPRDRGTPWGNEQFF.

The table lists this clone with a count of one. This chain connects TRBV14 to TRBJ1-1, with D hard to call. Germline CDR1 reads SGHDN; CDR2 reads FVKESK. Trimming removed 5 bases from V and 4 bases from J, with 11 bases in between. CDR3 size: 13 residues. The CDR3: CASSTQRFTEAFF. The CDR3, as DNA: TGTGCCAGCAGCACCCAACGGTTCACTGAAGCTTTCTTT.

The chain couples TRBV25-1 to TRBJ2-7; 7 bases fit TRBD1. V lost 8 bases, J lost 2 bases, and 3 bases stayed unmatched. Looked up from germline, CDR1 is MGHDK and CDR2 is SYGVNS. This CDR3 spans 12 amino acids. The CDR3 sequence: CASAGTAYEQYV. CDR3 sequence (DNA): TGTGCCAGCGCCGGGACAGCCTACGAGCAGTACGTC.

V is TRBV2 and J is TRBJ2-3, with 7 bases lining up with TRBD2. V shed 6 bases, J shed 0 bases, and the junction held 18 bases outside the gene matches. The CDR3 extends over 19 amino acids. CDR1 is SNHLY and CDR2 is FYNNEI in the germline V gene. DNA for the CDR3: TGTGCCAGCAGGCGGGTAGCGAGCGGGACGGGTTTGAGCACAGATACGCAGTATTTT. Protein sequence: CASRRVASGTGLSTDTQYF.

This chain connects TRBV9 to TRBJ2-2; possibly TRBD2 for D (6 bases). Per the germline V gene, CDR1 is SGDLS and CDR2 is YYNGEE. The CDR3 is 16 residues long. The V end lost 2 bases, the J end lost 4 bases, and 15 bases lay between the germline ends. The CDR3 region has the DNA TGTGCCAGCAGCGTCGGGACTCACCGACTCACCGGGGAGCTGTTTTTT. Translating gives CASSVGTHRLTGELFF.

This clone has just a few counts. The rearrangement links TRBV30 to TRBJ1-1; no clear D. Germline V gene sequence: CDR1 GTSNPN, CDR2 SVGIG (reference sequence). Trimming took 3 bases from V and 1 from J, leaving 9 bases between them. CDR3 length: 13 residues. The CDR3 DNA is TGTGCCTGGAGCGCGGACTGGAACACTGAAGCTTTCTTT. It is translated as CAWSADWNTEAFF.

The genes are TRBV19 and TRBJ1-1; D unclear. Trimming cost V 8 bases and J 4 bases, with 11 bases left between them. Germline CDR1 and CDR2: LNHDA and SQIVND (reference sequence). The CDR3 has 12 residues. As DNA, the CDR3 is TGTGCCAGTGCCCCAACGGGCACTGAAGCTTTCTTT. Encoded protein: CASAPTGTEAFF.

J is TRBJ1-2 and V is TRBV6-6; D gene uncertain. The length of the CDR3 is 12 residues. Germline V gene lookup returns CDR1 MNHNY and CDR2 SVGAGI (reference sequence). V lost 5 bases, J lost 7 bases, and 11 bases lay in between. CDR3 in DNA: TGTGCCAGCAGTGCCGGTACTCCTGGCTACACCTTC. Protein: CASSAGTPGYTF.

This chain joins TRBV5-6 and TRBJ1-5, with D perhaps TRBD1 (6 bases). CDR3 size: 15 residues. With 0 bases removed from V and 3 bases from J, the gap between germline ends came to 10 bases. CDR1 is SGHDT and CDR2 is YYEEEE in the germline V gene. The CDR3 spells CASSLAGQINQPQHF. The DNA for the CDR3 is TGTGCCAGCAGCTTGGCAGGACAGATCAATCAGCCCCAGCATTTT.

The chain couples TRBV25-1 to TRBJ2-1, with TRBD2 matching over 8 bases. Germline CDR1 is MGHDK and CDR2 is SYGVNS. With 6 bases clipped from V and 0 bases from J, the junction kept 10 bases outside the gene matches. The CDR3 extends over 17 amino acids. The CDR3 region is CASSASAGTSSYNEQFF. The CDR3 DNA reads TGTGCCAGCAGCGCCTCAGCCGGGACTAGCTCCTACAATGAGCAGTTCTTC.

This clone has more than one count but fewer than ten. V usage is TRBV27 and J usage is TRBJ2-7, with TRBD2 matching over 8 bases. The CDR3 sequence is 16 residues long. The J segment lost 3 bases and the V segment lost 6 bases, leaving 13 bases of the junction unmatched. Germline CDR1 reads MNHEY; CDR2 reads SMNVEV (reference sequence). The CDR3: CASSGGGFTGNYEQYF. CDR3 coding DNA: TGTGCCAGCAGCGGGGGGGGATTTACAGGGAACTACGAGCAGTACTTC.

This clone was seen more than once but under ten times. The chain employs TRBV7-3 and TRBJ2-5; perhaps TRBD1 as D (5 bases). The CDR3 is 16 residues long. The germline CDR1 and CDR2 sequences are SGHTA and FQGTGA. With 4 bases removed from V and 0 bases from J, the gap between germline ends came to 15 bases. CDR3 loop: CASSSNSRQNQETQYF. In nucleotides, the CDR3 is TGTGCCAGCAGCTCCAACAGTAGACAGAACCAAGAGACCCAGTACTTC.

As DNA, the CDR3 is TGTGCCTGGAGTGGGGACAGGGAGTGGCGGGAGCTGTTTTTT. It translates to CAWSGDREWRELFF. V gene TRBV30 combines with J gene TRBJ2-2; 9 bases line up with TRBD1. The CDR3 has 14 amino acids. Germline lookup yields CDR1 GTSNPN and CDR2 SVGIG (reference sequence). V trimming: 1 base; J trimming: 9 bases; junction bases outside the gene matches: 6. Combining the CDR3 with reference TRBV30 and TRBJ2-2 gives the whole variable domain SQTIHQWPATLVQPVGSPLSLECTVEGTSNPNLYWYRQAAGRGLQLLFYSVGIGQISSEVPQNLSASRPQDRQFILSSKKLLLSDSGFYLCAWSGDREWRELFFGEGSRLTVL.

The V call is TRBV7-8, the J call TRBJ2-5; D gene unclear. Per the germline V gene, CDR1 is SGHVS and CDR2 is FQNEAQ. The V gene lost 3 bases and the J gene lost 5 bases, with 10 bases spanning the gap. This CDR3 is built from 13 residues. The CDR3 sequence: CASSFALTETQYF. Here the CDR3 DNA reads TGTGCCAGCAGCTTCGCCCTAACCGAGACCCAGTACTTC.